The clone carrying this T cell receptor (beta chain) was observed a handful of times. Its target is not known. Reverse transcribing all isolated RNA meant expressed TCRB transcripts were sequenced. The average read count of naive, central memory and regulatory T cell samples was about 3.57 million. Clones were sequenced by immunoSEQ multiplex PCR, and TCRdb holds only the in-frame ones, with some missing. The profile shows approximately 170,000 clones, 7.5% to 10% of them singletons. Losses at the gene ends were 6 bases for V and 6 bases for J; bases not matched to a gene: 1. Germline values: CDR1 SNHLY, CDR2 FYNNEI. This CDR3 spans 12 amino acids. The data derive from a study of beta chain features in type 1 diabetes. Whole-study findings and limits: Relative to healthy donors, patients appeared to have naive, central memory and Treg TCRB repertoires that were more similar. Type 1 diabetes patients had moderately but significantly shorter TCRB CDR3s in all four CD4+ subsets.

The sequenced sample was central memory CD4+ T cells from blood. V is TRBV2 and J is TRBJ2-1; 8 bases map to TRBD2. This TCR was sampled from a woman aged 18-29 years in good health. CDR3: CASRSGGNEQFF. The CDR3 DNA is TGTGCCAGCAGGAGCGGGGGCAATGAGCAGTTCTTC.